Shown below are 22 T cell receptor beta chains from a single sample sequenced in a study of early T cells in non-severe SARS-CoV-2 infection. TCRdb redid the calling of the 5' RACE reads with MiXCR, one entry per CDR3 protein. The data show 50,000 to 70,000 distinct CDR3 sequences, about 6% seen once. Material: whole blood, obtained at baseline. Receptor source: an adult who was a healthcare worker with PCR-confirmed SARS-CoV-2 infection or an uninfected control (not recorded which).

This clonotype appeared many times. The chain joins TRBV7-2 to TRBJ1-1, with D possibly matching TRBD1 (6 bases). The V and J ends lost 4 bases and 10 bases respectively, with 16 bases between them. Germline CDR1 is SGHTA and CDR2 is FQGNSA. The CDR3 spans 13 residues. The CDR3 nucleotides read TGTGCCAGCAGCTCGTCGACAGGATCGGGAGCTTTCTTT. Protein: CASSSSTGSGAFF.

The CDR3 loop reads CASTPGDVGNEQFF. Here the CDR3 DNA reads TGTGCCAGTACCCCAGGGGATGTGGGCAATGAGCAGTTCTTC. The chain recombines TRBV5-8 with TRBJ2-1; tentative D call: TRBD1 (6 bases). V lost 8 bases to trimming and J lost 6 bases, with 18 bases between them. CDR3 length equals 14 residues. The germline V gene encodes CDR1 SGHTS and CDR2 YDEGEE.

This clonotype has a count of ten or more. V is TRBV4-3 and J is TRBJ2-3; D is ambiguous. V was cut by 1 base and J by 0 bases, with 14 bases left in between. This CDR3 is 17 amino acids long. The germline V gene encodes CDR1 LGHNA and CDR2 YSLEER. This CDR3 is CASSQGPGGASTDTQYF. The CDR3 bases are TGCGCCAGCAGCCAAGGGCCCGGCGGAGCCAGCACAGATACGCAGTATTTT.

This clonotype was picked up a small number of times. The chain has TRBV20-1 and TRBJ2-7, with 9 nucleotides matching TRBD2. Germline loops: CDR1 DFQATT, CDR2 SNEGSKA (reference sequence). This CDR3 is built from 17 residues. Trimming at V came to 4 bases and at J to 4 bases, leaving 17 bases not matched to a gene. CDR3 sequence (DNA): TGCAGTGCTATCCACGGGGGGAGTAGCGGGAGAGAGTACGAGCAGTACTTC. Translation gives CSAIHGGSSGREYEQYF.

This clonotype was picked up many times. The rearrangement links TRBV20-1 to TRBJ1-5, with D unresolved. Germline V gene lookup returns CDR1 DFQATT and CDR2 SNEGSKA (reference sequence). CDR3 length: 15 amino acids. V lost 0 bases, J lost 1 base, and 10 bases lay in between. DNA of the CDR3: TGCAGTGCTAGAGACCCTCCAGTCAGCAATCAGCCCCAGCATTTT. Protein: CSARDPPVSNQPQHF.

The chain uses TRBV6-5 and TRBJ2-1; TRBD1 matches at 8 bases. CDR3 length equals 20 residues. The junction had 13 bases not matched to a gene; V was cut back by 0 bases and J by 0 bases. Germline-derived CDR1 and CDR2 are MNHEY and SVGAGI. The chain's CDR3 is CASSYSAGTGSISSYNEQFF. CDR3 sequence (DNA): TGTGCCAGCAGTTACTCGGCAGGGACAGGTTCTATAAGCTCCTACAATGAGCAGTTCTTC.

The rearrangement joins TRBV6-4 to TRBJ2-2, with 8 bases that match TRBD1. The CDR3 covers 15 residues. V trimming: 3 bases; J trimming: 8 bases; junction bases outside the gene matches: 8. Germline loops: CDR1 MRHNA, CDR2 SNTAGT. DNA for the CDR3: TGTGCCAGCAGTGATCGAGGACAGGGATCTGGGGAGCTGTTTTTT. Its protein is CASSDRGQGSGELFF.

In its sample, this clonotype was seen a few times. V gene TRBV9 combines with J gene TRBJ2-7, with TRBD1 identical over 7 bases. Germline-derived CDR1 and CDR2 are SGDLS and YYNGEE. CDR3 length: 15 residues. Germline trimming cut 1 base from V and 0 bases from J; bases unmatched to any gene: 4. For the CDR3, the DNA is TGTGCCAGCAGCGTAACGGGACAGAGCTCCTACGAGCAGTACTTC. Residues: CASSVTGQSSYEQYF.

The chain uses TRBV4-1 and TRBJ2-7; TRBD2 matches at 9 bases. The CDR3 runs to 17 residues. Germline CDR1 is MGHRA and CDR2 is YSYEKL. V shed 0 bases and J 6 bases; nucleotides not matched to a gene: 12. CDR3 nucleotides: TGCGCCAGCAGCCAAGAAGTCAGCGGGAGGCCTGGGGGCGAGCAGTACTTC. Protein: CASSQEVSGRPGGEQYF.

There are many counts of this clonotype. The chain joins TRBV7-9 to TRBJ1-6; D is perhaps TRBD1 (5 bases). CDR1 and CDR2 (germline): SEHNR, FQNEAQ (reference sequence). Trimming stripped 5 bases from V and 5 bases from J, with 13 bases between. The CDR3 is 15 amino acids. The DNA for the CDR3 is TGTGCCAGCAGCACGATAAGGGGCAATAATTCACCCCTCCACTTT. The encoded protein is CASSTIRGNNSPLHF.

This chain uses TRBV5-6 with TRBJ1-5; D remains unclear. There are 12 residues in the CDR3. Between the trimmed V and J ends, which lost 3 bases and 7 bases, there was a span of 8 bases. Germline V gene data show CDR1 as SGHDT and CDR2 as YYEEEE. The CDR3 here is CASSSWSQPQHF. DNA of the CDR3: TGTGCCAGCAGCTCCTGGTCGCAGCCCCAGCATTTT. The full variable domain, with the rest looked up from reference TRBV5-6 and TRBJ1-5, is DAGVTQSPTHLIKTRGQQVTLRCSPKSGHDTVSWYQQALGQGPQFIFQYYEEEERQRGNFPDRFSGHQFPNYSSELNVNALLLGDSALYLCASSSWSQPQHFGDGTRLSIL.

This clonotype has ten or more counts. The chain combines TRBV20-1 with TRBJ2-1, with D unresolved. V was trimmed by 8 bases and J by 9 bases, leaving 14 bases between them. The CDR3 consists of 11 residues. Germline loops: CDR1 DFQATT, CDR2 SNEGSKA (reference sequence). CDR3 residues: CSRTPTSEQFF. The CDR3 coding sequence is TGCAGTCGGACCCCAACCAGTGAGCAGTTCTTC.

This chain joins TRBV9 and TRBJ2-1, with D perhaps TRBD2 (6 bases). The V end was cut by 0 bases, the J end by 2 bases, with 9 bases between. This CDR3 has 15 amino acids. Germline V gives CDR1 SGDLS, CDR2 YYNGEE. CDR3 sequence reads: CASSVGAGTYNEQFF. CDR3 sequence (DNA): TGTGCCAGCAGCGTAGGTGCGGGGACCTACAATGAGCAGTTCTTC.

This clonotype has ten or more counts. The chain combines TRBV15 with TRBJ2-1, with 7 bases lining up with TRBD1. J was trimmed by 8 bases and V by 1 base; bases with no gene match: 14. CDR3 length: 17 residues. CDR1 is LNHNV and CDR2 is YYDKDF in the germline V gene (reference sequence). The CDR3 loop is CATSRAAGTVKTDEQFF. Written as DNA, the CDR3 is TGTGCCACCAGCAGAGCCGCCGGGACAGTGAAAACCGATGAGCAGTTCTTC.

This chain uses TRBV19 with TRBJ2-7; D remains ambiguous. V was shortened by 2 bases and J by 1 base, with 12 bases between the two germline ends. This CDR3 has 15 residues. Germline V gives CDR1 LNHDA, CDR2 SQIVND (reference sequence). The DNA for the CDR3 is TGTGCCAGTAGTATACGGGTCGAAGGGTCCTACGAGCAGTACTTC. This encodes CASSIRVEGSYEQYF.

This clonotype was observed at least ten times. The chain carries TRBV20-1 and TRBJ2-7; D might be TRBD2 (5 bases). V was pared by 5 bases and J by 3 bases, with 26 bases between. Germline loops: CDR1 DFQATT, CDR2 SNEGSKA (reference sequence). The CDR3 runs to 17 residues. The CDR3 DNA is TGCAGTGCTGGTGGTCGCCACCGGGATCGGAGTAGCTACGAGCAGTACTTC. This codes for CSAGGRHRDRSSYEQYF.

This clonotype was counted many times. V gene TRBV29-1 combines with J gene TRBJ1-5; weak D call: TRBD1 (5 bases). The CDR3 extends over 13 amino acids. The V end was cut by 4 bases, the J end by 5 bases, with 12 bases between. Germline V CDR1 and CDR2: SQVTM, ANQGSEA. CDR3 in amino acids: CSVGPGTDQPQHF. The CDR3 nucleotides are TGCAGCGTTGGGCCAGGGACCGATCAGCCCCAGCATTTT. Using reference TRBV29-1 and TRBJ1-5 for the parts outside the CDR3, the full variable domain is SAVISQKPSRDICQRGTSLTIQCQVDSQVTMMFWYRQQPGQSLTLIATANQGSEATYESGFVIDKFPISRPNLTFSTLTVSNMSPEDSSIYLCSVGPGTDQPQHFGDGTRLSIL.

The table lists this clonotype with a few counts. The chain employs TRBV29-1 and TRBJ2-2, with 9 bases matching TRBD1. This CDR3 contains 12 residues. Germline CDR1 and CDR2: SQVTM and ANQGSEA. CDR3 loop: CSYTGGPAELFF. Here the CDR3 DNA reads TGCAGTTATACAGGGGGCCCAGCCGAGCTGTTTTTT.

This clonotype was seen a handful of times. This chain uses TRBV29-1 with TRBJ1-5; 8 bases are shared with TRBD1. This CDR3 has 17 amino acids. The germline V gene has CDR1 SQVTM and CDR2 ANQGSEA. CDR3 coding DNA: TGCATCGATGCCTTCCGGGACAGGACTCAATCCAATCAGCCCCAGCATTTT. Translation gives CIDAFRDRTQSNQPQHF. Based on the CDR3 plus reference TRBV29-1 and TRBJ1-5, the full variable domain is SAVISQKPSRDICQRGTSLTIQCQVDSQVTMMFWYRQQPGQSLTLIATANQGSEATYESGFVIDKFPISRPNLTFSTLTVSNMSPEDSSIYLCIDAFRDRTQSNQPQHFGDGTRLSIL.

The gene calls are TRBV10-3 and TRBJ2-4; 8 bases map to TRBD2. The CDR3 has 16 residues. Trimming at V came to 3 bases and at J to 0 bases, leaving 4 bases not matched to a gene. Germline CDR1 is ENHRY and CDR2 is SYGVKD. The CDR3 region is CAISDESGRAKNIQYF. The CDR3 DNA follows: TGTGCCATCAGTGACGAGAGCGGGAGAGCCAAAAACATTCAGTACTTC.

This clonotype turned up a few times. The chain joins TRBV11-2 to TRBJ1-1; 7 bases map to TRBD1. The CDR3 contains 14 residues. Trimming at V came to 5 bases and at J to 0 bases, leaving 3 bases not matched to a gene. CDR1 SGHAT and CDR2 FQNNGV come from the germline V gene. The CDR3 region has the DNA TGTGCCAGCAGCAGGGGACAGTTGAACACTGAAGCTTTCTTT. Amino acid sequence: CASSRGQLNTEAFF.

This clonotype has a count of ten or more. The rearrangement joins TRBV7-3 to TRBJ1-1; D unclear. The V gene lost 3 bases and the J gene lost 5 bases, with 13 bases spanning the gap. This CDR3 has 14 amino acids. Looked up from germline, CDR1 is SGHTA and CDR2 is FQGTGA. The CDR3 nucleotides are TGTGCCAGCAGCTTCTCGGCGAGAGGGACTGAAGCTTTCTTT. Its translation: CASSFSARGTEAFF.